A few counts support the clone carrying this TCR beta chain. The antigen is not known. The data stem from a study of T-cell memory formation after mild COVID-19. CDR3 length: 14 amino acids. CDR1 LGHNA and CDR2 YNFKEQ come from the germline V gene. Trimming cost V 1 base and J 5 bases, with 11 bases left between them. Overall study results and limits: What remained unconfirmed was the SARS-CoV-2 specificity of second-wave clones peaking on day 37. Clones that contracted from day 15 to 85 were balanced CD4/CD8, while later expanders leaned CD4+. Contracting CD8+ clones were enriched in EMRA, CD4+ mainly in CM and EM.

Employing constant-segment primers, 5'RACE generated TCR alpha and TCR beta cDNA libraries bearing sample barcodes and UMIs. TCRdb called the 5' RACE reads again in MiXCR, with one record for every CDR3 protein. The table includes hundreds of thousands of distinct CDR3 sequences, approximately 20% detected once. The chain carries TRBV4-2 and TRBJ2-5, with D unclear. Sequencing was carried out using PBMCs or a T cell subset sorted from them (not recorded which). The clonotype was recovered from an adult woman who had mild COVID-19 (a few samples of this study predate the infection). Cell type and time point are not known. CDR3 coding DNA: TGTGCCAGCAGCCAAGTCCGTGATGCGGAGACCCAGTACTTC. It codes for CASSQVRDAETQYF.